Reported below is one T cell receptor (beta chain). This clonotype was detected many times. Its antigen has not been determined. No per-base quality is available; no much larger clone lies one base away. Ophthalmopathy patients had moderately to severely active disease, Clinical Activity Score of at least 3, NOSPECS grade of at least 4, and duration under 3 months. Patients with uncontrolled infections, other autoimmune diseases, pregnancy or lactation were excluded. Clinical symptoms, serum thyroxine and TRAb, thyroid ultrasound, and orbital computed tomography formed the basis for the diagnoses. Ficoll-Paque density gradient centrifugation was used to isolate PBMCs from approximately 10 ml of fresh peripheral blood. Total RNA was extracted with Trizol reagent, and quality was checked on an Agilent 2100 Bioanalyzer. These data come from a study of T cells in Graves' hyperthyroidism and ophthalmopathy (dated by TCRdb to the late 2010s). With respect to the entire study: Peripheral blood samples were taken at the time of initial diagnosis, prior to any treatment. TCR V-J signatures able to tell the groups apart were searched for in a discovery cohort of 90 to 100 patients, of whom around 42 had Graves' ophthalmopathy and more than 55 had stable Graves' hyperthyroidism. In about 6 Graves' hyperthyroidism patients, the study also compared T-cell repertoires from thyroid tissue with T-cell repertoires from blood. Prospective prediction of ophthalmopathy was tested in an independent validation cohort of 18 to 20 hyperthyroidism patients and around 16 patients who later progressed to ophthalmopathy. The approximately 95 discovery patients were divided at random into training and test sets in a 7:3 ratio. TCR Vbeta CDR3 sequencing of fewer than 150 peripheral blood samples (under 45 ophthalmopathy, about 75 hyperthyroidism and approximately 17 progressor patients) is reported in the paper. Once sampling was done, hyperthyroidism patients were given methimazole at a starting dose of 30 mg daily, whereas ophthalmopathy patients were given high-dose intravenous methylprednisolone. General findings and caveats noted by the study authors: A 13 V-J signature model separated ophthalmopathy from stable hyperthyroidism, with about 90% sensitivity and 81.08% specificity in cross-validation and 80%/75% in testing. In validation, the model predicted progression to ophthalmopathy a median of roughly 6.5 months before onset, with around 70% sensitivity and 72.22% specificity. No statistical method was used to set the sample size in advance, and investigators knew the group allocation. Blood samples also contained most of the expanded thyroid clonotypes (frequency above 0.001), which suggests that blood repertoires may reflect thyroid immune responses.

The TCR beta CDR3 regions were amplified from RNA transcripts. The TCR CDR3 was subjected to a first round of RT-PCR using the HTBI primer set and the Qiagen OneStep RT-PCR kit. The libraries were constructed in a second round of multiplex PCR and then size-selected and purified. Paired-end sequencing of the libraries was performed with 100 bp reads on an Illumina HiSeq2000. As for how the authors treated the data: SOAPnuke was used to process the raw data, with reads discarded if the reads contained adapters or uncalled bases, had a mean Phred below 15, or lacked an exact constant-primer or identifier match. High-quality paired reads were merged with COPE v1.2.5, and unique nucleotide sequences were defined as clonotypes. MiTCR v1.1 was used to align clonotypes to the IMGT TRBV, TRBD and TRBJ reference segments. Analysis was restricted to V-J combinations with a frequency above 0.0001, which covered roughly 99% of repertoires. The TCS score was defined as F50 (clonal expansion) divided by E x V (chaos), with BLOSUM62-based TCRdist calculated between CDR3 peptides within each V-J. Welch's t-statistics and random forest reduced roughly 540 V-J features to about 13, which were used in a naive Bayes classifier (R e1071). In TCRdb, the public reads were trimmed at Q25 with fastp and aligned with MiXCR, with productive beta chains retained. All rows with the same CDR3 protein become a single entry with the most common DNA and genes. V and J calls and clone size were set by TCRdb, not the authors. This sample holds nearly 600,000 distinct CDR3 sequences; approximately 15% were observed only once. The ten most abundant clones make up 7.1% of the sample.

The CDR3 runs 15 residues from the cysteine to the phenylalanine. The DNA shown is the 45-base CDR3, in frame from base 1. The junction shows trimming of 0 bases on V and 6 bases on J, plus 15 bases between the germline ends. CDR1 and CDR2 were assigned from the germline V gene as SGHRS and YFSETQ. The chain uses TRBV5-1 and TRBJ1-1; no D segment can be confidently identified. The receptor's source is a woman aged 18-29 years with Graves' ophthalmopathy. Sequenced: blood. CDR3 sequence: CASSLDRQPEAEAFF. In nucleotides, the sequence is TGCGCCAGCAGCTTGGATAGACAACCTGAGGCTGAAGCTTTCTTT.